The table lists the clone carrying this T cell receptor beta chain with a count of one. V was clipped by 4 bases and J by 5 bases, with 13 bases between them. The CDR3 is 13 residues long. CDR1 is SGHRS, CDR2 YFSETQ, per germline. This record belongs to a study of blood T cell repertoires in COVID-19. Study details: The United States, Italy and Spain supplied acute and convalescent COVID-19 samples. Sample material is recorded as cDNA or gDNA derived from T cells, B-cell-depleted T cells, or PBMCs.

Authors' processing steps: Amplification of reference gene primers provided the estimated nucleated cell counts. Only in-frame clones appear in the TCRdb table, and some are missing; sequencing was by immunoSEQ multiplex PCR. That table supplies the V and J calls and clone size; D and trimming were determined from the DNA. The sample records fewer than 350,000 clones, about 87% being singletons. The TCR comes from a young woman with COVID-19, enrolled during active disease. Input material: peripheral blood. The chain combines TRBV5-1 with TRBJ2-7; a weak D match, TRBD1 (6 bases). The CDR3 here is CASSPDGQNEQYV. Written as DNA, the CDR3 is TGCGCCAGCAGCCCAGACGGACAGAACGAGCAGTACGTC.